This T cell receptor beta chain was obtained from a study of OX40 agonist ivuxolimab in advanced cancers. Study in general: Ivuxolimab was delivered to patients intravenously every 2 weeks at doses spanning 0.01 to 10 mg/kg. Regarding the study as a whole: Clonal expansion in partial responders at 0.1-3.0 mg/kg ranked among the lowest.

Excluded were patients having autoimmune disease history or systemic immunosuppression. Researchers took blood at baseline, on cycle 4 day 1, and on cycle 7 day 1. Clones were read by immunoSEQ multiplex PCR, and TCRdb kept only the in-frame ones, dropping some. The table records 20,000 or so clones, approximately 87% of them present only once. Concerning this clone: The antigen is unknown.

The germline V gene encodes CDR1 MNHEY and CDR2 SVGAGI. With 6 bases clipped from V and 3 bases from J, the junction kept 4 bases outside the gene matches. The CDR3 loop spans 13 amino acids. The chain employs TRBV6-5 and TRBJ1-2, with TRBD1 matching over 7 bases. The TCR sequence derives from an adult with an advanced solid tumor such as melanoma, head and neck, liver or kidney cancer. This specimen consisted of CD4+ or CD8+ T cells sorted from blood, obtained in a trial of the OX40 agonist ivuxolimab. The CDR3 region is CASRKGADYGYTF. CDR3 coding DNA: TGTGCCAGCAGGAAGGGGGCCGACTATGGCTACACCTTC.